The 4 T cell receptor beta chains given below trace back to one sample, sequenced in a study of cytomegalovirus exposure and HLA in healthy donors. PCR used 60 Vbeta primers and 13 Jbeta primers. Only in-frame clones appear in the TCRdb table, and some are missing; sequencing was by immunoSEQ multiplex PCR. The sample shows more than 90,000 clones, about four fifths of them seen only once. The source material was PBMCs. The receptors here all came from a woman in her 70s in good health and CMV-seropositive.

CDR3 sequence reads: CASSPSTRTSGNYNEQFF. CDR3 bases: TGTGCCAGCAGCCCCTCTACCCGGACTAGCGGGAATTACAATGAGCAGTTCTTC. The chain joins TRBV9 to TRBJ2-1; 12 bases fit TRBD2. The length of the CDR3 is 18 residues. V gave up 4 bases and J gave up 4 bases; unmatched junction bases: 12. Germline-derived CDR1 and CDR2 are SGDLS and YYNGEE.

The table lists this clone with a count of one. The chain carries TRBV11-2 and TRBJ2-7; perhaps TRBD1 as D (6 bases). This CDR3 has 11 amino acids. From germline, CDR1 is SGHAT and CDR2 FQNNGV. Trimming stripped 5 bases from V and 7 bases from J, with 9 bases between. Here the CDR3 reads CASSHGQEQYF. The DNA for the CDR3 is TGTGCCAGCAGCCACGGACAGGAGCAGTACTTC.

This clone is judged medium-sized. The CDR3 DNA follows: TGTGCCAGCAGTGGACTAGCGGGAGCAGATACGCAGTATTTT. This encodes CASSGLAGADTQYF. The genes are TRBV6-1 and TRBJ2-3, with 12 bases identical to TRBD2. Unmatched junction bases numbered 0, after V lost 4 bases and J lost 4 bases. The CDR3 is made up of 14 amino acids. The germline CDR1 and CDR2 sequences are MNHNS and SASEGT.

CDR3 sequence: CASRSAVSGNTIYF. For the CDR3, the DNA is TGTGCCAGCAGATCAGCGGTCTCTGGAAACACCATATATTTT. V and J are TRBV7-8 and TRBJ1-3; D is unresolved. The V end lost 6 bases, the J end lost 0 bases, and 9 bases lay between the germline ends. This CDR3 spans 14 amino acids. Per germline, CDR1 SGHVS and CDR2 FQNEAQ.